The sequence of this TCR beta chain was determined in a study of blood T cell repertoires in COVID-19. Study as a whole: Collection of acute and convalescent COVID-19 samples took place in the United States, Italy and Spain. Nucleic acid was either cDNA or gDNA, and it came from T cells, B-cell-depleted T cells, or PBMCs.

Authors' methods: Reference gene primer amplification gave nucleated cell count estimates. Clones were read by immunoSEQ multiplex PCR, and TCRdb kept only the in-frame ones, dropping some. V and J calls and clone size follow that table, whereas D and trimming were derived from the DNA. The sample lists around 300,000 clones, roughly nine tenths seen once, with 0.94% in the top ten. There are 14 residues in the CDR3. Trimming pared 5 bases from V and 3 bases from J, leaving 16 bases between. Per the germline V gene, CDR1 is SQVTM and CDR2 is ANQGSEA. What was sequenced was peripheral blood. This receptor was obtained from a woman in her thirties or forties who had recovered from COVID-19. The chain recombines TRBV29-1 with TRBJ1-1; D not certain. The CDR3 DNA reads as TGCAGCGTTTTAAGTAGGTTGAGGGACACTGAAGCTTTCTTT. This codes for CSVLSRLRDTEAFF. Full variable domain (remainder filled in from reference TRBV29-1 and TRBJ1-1): SAVISQKPSRDICQRGTSLTIQCQVDSQVTMMFWYRQQPGQSLTLIATANQGSEATYESGFVIDKFPISRPNLTFSTLTVSNMSPEDSSIYLCSVLSRLRDTEAFFGQGTRLTVV.